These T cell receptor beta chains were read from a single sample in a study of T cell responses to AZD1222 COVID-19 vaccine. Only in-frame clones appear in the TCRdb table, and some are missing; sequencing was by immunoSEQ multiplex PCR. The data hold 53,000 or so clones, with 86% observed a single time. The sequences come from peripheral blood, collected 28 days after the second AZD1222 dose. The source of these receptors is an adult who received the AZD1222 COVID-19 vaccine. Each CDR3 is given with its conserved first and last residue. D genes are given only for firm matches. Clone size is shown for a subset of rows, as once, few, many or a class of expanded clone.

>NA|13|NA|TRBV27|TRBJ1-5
TGTGCCAGCAGTTTGGAGGGGCTTCAGCCCCAGCATTTT
CASSLEGLQPQHF
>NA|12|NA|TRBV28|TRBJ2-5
TGTGCCAGCAGTTTACGGGAAGAGACCCAGTACTTC
CASSLREETQYF
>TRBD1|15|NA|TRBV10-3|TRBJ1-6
TGTGCCATCAGGAGGGGACAGGGGGATAATTCACCCCTCCACTTT
CAIRRGQGDNSPLHF
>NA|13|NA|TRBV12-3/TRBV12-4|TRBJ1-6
TGTGCCAGCAGTTTGGAGGTGAATTCACCCCTCCACTTT
CASSLEVNSPLHF
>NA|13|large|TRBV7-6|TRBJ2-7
TGTGCCAGCAGCCCTGAGGCAGACTACGAGCAGTACTTC
CASSPEADYEQYF
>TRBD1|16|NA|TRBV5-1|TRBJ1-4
TGCGCCAGCAGCTTGGAATTGACAGGGGAAAATGAAAAACTGTTTTTT
CASSLELTGENEKLFF
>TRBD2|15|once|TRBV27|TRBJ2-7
TGTGCCAGCAGTTTGGGGCTAGCGGCCTCCTACGAGCAGTACTTC
CASSLGLAASYEQYF
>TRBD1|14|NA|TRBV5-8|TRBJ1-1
TGTGCCAGCAGCTGGGGGACAGGGGGGACTGAAGCTTTCTTT
CASSWGTGGTEAFF
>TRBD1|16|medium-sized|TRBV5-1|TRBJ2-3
TGCGCCAGCAGCTTGGTCGGGGACAGGGTCACAGATACGCAGTATTTT
CASSLVGDRVTDTQYF
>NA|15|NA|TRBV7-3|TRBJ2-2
TGTGCCAGCAGCCCGGGAGTCTCGAACACCGGGGAGCTGTTTTTT
CASSPGVSNTGELFF
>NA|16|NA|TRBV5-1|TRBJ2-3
TGCGCCAGCAGCTTGCTCACGGCGGGAAGCACAGATACGCAGTATTTT
CASSLLTAGSTDTQYF
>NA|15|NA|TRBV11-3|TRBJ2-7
TGTGCCAGCAGCTTAGGCAGGGGAAGTACCTACGAGCAGTACTTC
CASSLGRGSTYEQYF
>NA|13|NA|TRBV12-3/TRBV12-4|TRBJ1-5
TGTGCCAGCAGTATGAGGGATTATCAGCCCCAGCATTTT
CASSMRDYQPQHF
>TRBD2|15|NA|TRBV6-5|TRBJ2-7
TGTGCCAGCAGTTACAGGGGACTAGCGGGAGGTGTGCAGTACTTC
CASSYRGLAGGVQYF
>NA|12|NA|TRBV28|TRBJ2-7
TGTGCCAGCTTTTCGGGAAGGTACGAGCAGTACTTC
CASFSGRYEQYF
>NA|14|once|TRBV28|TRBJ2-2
TGTGCCAGCAGTTTAACGGGGCACACCGGGGAGCTGTTTTTT
CASSLTGHTGELFF
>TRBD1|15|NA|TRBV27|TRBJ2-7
TGTGCCAGCAGTCTCCACTGGGACAGAATCTACGAGCAGTACTTC
CASSLHWDRIYEQYF
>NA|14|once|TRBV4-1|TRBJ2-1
TGCGCCAGCAGCCAAGCTCTTGGGGACCCGGAGCAGTTCTTC
CASSQALGDPEQFF
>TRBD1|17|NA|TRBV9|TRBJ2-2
TGTGCCAGCAGCGTAAGGGGGACAGGGACGAACACCGGGGAGCTGTTTTTT
CASSVRGTGTNTGELFF
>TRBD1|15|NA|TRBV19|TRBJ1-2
TGTGCCAGTATTGTATCTGTGACAGGGATCTATGGCTACACCTTC
CASIVSVTGIYGYTF
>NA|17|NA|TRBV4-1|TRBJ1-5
TGCGCCAGCAGCCAAGAGAGGAGGGGAGTAGGCAATCAGCCCCAGCATTTT
CASSQERRGVGNQPQHF
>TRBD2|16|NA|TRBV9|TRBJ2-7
TGTGCCAGCAGCGTAGCGCCTAGCGGCCGCTCCTACGAGCAGTACTTC
CASSVAPSGRSYEQYF
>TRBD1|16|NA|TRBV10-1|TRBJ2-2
TGCGCCAGCAGTGAGTCGGGACAGGGGAGGCCCGGGGAGCTGTTTTTT
CASSESGQGRPGELFF
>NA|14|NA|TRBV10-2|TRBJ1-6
TGCGCCAGCAGTGAAATACAGGGAGGCTCACCCCTCCACTTT
CASSEIQGGSPLHF
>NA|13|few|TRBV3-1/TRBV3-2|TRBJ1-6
TGTGCCAGCAGCCAACCGGGACGGTCACCCCTCCACTTT
CASSQPGRSPLHF
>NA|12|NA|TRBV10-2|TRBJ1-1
TGCGCCACCTCCGGAATGGTCACTGAAGCTTTCTTT
CATSGMVTEAFF
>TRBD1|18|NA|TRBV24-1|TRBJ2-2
TGTGCCACCAGTGCCCCAACAGGGGGACAGGGAAGAACCGGGGAGCTGTTTTTT
CATSAPTGGQGRTGELFF
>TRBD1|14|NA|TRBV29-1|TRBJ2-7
TGCAGCGCCGCACCTCAGGGGGCGATCTACGAGCAGTACTTC
CSAAPQGAIYEQYF
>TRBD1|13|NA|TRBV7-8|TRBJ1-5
TGTGCCAGCTGGGACAGGGTGGGTCAGCCCCAGCATTTT
CASWDRVGQPQHF
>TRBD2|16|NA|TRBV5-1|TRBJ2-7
TGCGCCAGCAGCGATGGACTAGCGGGAGGGTCCTACGAGCAGTACTTC
CASSDGLAGGSYEQYF
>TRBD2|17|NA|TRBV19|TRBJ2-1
TGTGCCAGTAGTATTCGGCTAGCGGGGAGTTCGTACAATGAGCAGTTCTTC
CASSIRLAGSSYNEQFF
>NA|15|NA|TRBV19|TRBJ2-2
TGTGCCAGTAGTATTCAGAGAGGGATAACCGGGGAGCTGTTTTTT
CASSIQRGITGELFF
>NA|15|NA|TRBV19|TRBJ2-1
TGTGCCAGTAGTTATGAGAAGCGGGTCTACAATGAGCAGTTCTTC
CASSYEKRVYNEQFF
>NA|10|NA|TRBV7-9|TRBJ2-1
TGTGCCAGCAGCGACAATGAGCAGTTCTTC
CASSDNEQFF
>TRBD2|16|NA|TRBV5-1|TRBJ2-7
TGCGCCAGCAGTTCCGGACTAGCGGGAGGGCAAGTCGAGCAGTACTTC
CASSSGLAGGQVEQYF
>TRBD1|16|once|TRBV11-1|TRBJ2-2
TGTGCCAGCAGCTTAGACAGGGGGCTAAACACCGGGGAGCTGTTTTTT
CASSLDRGLNTGELFF
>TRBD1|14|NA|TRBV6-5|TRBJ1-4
TGTGCCAGCAGCGCCGGGACAGGGGGGAGAGAACTGTTTTTT
CASSAGTGGRELFF
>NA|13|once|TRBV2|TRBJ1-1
TGTGCCAGCAGGGGGCGTGGGAACACTGAAGCTTTCTTT
CASRGRGNTEAFF
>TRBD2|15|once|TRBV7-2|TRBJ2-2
TGTGCCAGCACCTTAGCGGGAGCAGACACCGGGGAGCTGTTTTTT
CASTLAGADTGELFF
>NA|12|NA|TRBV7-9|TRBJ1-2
TGTGCCAGCAGCCCCGGGGTCTATGGCTACACCTTC
CASSPGVYGYTF
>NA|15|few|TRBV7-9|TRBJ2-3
TGTGCCAGCAGCTTAGCCAGGGATTTCACAGATACGCAGTATTTT
CASSLARDFTDTQYF
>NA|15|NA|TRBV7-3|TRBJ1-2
TGTGCCAGCAGCTTAAGTCCGGGTACTTTTGATGGCTACACCTTC
CASSLSPGTFDGYTF
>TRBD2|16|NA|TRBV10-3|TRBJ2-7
TGTGCCATCAGTGAGTCCGGCCTATCGGGGGGCTACGAGCAGTACTTC
CAISESGLSGGYEQYF
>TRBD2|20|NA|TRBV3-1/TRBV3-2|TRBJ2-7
TGTGCCAGCAGCCTCTTGTTCGATATGACTAGCGGGAGGGCCCAGTACGAGCAGTACTTC
CASSLLFDMTSGRAQYEQYF
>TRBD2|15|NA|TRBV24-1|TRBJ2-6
TGTGCCACCAGTGCCGGGAGGACCGGGGCCAACGTCCTGACTTTC
CATSAGRTGANVLTF
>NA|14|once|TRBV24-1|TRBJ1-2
TGTGCCACCAGTGATCAAGTGGGGGCCGGTGGCTACACCTTC
CATSDQVGAGGYTF
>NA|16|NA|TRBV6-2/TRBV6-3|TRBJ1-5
TGTGCCAGCAGTTACTCTGGAGGGTGGAGCAATCAGCCCCAGCATTTT
CASSYSGGWSNQPQHF
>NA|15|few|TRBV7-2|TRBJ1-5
TGTGCCAGCAGCTTAACACAGGGATCCAATCAGCCCCAGCATTTT
CASSLTQGSNQPQHF
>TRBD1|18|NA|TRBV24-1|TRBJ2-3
TGTGCCACCAGTGATATCCCCCCTCCAGGGGGCTCGGCAGATACGCAGTATTTT
CATSDIPPPGGSADTQYF
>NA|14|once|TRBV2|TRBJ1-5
TGTGCCAGCAGTGAGCAGGGGCTCAATCAGCCCCAGCATTTT
CASSEQGLNQPQHF
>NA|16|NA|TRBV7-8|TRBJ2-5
TGTGCCAGCAGCTTAAGGAGGGTTCTATCCTTGGAGACCCAGTACTTC
CASSLRRVLSLETQYF
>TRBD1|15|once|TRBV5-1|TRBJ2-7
TGCGCCAGCAGCGAACGGACAGGGGGCTCCTACGAGCAGTACTTC
CASSERTGGSYEQYF
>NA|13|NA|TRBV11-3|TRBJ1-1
TGTGCCAGCAGCTTAGATGGGTACACTGAAGCTTTCTTT
CASSLDGYTEAFF
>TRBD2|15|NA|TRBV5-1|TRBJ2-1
TGCGCCAGCAGCTTTGGTAGCGGGAGAGGTAATGAGCAGTTCTTC
CASSFGSGRGNEQFF